Listed here are 31 T cell receptor beta chains from one sample, sequenced in a study of blood T cell repertoires in COVID-19. Profiled with immunoSEQ multiplex PCR; TCRdb holds only in-frame clones, not every one. Counted here are around 29,000 clones, around 87% occurring once; the ten biggest clones make up about 9.4%. Sequencing used peripheral blood. The receptors originated from a man aged 60 to 69 with acute or convalescent COVID-19.

The chain links TRBV6-4 to TRBJ1-1, with D unclear. Germline V gene data show CDR1 as MRHNA and CDR2 as SNTAGT. CDR3 length: 13 residues. Deletions cut 8 bases from V and 6 bases from J, with 16 bases between. CDR3 nucleotides: TGTGCCAGCTCGCGGACGGGAGATTCTGAAGCTTTCTTT. Residues: CASSRTGDSEAFF.

This chain connects TRBV10-1 to TRBJ2-1; 13 positions match TRBD2. CDR1 is WNHNN, CDR2 SYGVQD, per germline (reference sequence). V gave up 5 bases and J gave up 6 bases; unmatched junction bases: 10. The CDR3 totals 17 residues. The CDR3 DNA sequence: TGCGCCAGCAGTCCCAGGACTAGCGGGAGACCCCTCAATGAGCAGTTCTTC. Translating gives CASSPRTSGRPLNEQFF.

The rearrangement joins TRBV6-1 to TRBJ2-7; the D gene is possibly TRBD2 (6 bases). Germline CDR1 MNHNS, CDR2 SASEGT. This CDR3 region has 14 residues. V was pared by 3 bases and J by 0 bases, with 9 bases between. The CDR3 here is CASSDRRASYEQYF. The CDR3 DNA reads as TGTGCCAGCAGTGACCGGAGGGCCTCCTACGAGCAGTACTTC.

V usage is TRBV7-6 and J usage is TRBJ2-1, with TRBD2 matching 7 bases. Trimming took 4 bases from V and 3 from J; bases not matched to a gene: 12. The CDR3 sequence is 17 residues long. Germline V gene data show CDR1 as SGHVS and CDR2 as FNYEAQ. The CDR3 reads CASSYKGASGYYNEQFF. Here the CDR3 DNA reads TGTGCCAGCAGCTACAAAGGGGCTAGCGGATACTACAATGAGCAGTTCTTC.

This rearrangement joins TRBV15 to TRBJ1-3; possible D gene TRBD1, 5 bases. Germline CDR1 is LNHNV and CDR2 is YYDKDF (reference sequence). The V gene lost 9 bases and the J gene lost 2 bases, with 14 bases spanning the gap. The CDR3 runs 14 residues. The CDR3 DNA is TGTGCCACTGGGCGGGGGGGGACTGGAAACACCATATATTTT. Its translation is CATGRGGTGNTIYF.

J is TRBJ1-2 and V is TRBV7-2; no clear D. Germline V gene sequence: CDR1 SGHTA, CDR2 FQGNSA. The CDR3 spans 13 residues. V gave up 1 base and J gave up 8 bases, with 11 bases separating them. As DNA, the CDR3 is TGTGCCAGCAGCTTAGTGGCGGCGAGCGGCTACACCTTC. It encodes CASSLVAASGYTF. Full variable domain (remainder filled in from reference TRBV7-2 and TRBJ1-2): GAGVSQSPSNKVTEKGKDVELRCDPISGHTALYWYRQSLGQGLEFLIYFQGNSAPDKSGLPSDRFSAERTGGSVSTLTIQRTQQEDSAVYLCASSLVAASGYTFGSGTRLTVV.

CDR3 region: CASSLVVEQYF. As DNA, the CDR3 is TGTGCCAGCAGCTTAGTCGTCGAGCAGTACTTC. The chain recombines TRBV7-2 with TRBJ2-7; D gene unclear. The CDR3 runs to 11 residues. The germline V gene encodes CDR1 SGHTA and CDR2 FQGNSA. Trimming pared 1 base from V and 6 bases from J, leaving 4 bases between.

The chain combines TRBV27 with TRBJ1-2; unclear D gene. Trimming stripped 5 bases from V and 1 base from J, with 8 bases between. The CDR3 sequence is 13 residues long. Germline CDR1 MNHEY, CDR2 SMNVEV (reference sequence). The CDR3 nucleotides are TGTGCCAGCAGTAGGGAGGATAACTATGGCTACACCTTC. Translation gives CASSREDNYGYTF.

This clone was recorded a few times. The chain couples TRBV19 to TRBJ1-2, with TRBD1 matching 7 bases. This CDR3 spans 15 amino acids. Germline loops: CDR1 LNHDA, CDR2 SQIVND (reference sequence). J gave up 4 bases and V 1 base, and 6 bases lay outside the gene matches. The DNA for the CDR3 is TGTGCCAGTAGTATAGTTGGGACAGACTCCTATGGCTACACCTTC. Translating gives CASSIVGTDSYGYTF. Full variable domain (remainder filled in from reference TRBV19 and TRBJ1-2): DGGITQSPKYLFRKEGQNVTLSCEQNLNHDAMYWYRQDPGQGLRLIYYSQIVNDFQKGDIAEGYSVSREKKESFPLTVTSAQKNPTAFYLCASSIVGTDSYGYTFGSGTRLTVV.

The rearrangement joins TRBV11-2 to TRBJ2-5; 10 bases map to TRBD1. Germline values: CDR1 SGHAT, CDR2 FQNNGV. The CDR3 length is 15 residues. V shed 1 base and J 4 bases; nucleotides not matched to a gene: 3. The CDR3 spells CASSLGTGGIETQYF. CDR3 bases: TGTGCCAGCAGCTTAGGGACAGGGGGAATAGAGACCCAGTACTTC.

V is TRBV28 and J is TRBJ2-2, with D perhaps matching TRBD2 (6 bases). This CDR3 spans 13 amino acids. Between the trimmed V and J ends, which lost 8 bases and 6 bases, there was a span of 13 bases. Germline-derived CDR1 and CDR2 are MDHEN and SYDVKM. DNA for the CDR3: TGTGCCAGCCCTGGCCCGGGGGCCGGGGAGCTGTTTTTT. This sequence encodes CASPGPGAGELFF.

The chain carries TRBV29-1 and TRBJ2-1; D is ambiguous. Germline V CDR1 and CDR2: SQVTM, ANQGSEA. V lost 7 bases and J lost 9, with 22 bases in between. The CDR3 contains 14 residues. The CDR3 sequence is CSAVSDSSGSEQFF. CDR3 in DNA: TGCAGCGCCGTTTCCGATTCCTCGGGTAGTGAGCAGTTCTTC.

The rearrangement uses TRBV6-4 and TRBJ2-1; maybe TRBD1 (6 bases). Trimming left V 6 bases short and J 2 bases short, with 20 bases between. Germline V CDR1 and CDR2: MRHNA, SNTAGT. This CDR3 is 17 amino acids long. CDR3 residues: CASSKNWGLAAYNEQFF. The CDR3 DNA is TGTGCCAGCAGCAAAAACTGGGGGCTAGCAGCCTACAATGAGCAGTTCTTC.

The chain couples TRBV5-1 to TRBJ1-1; 7 bases fit TRBD1. V was pared by 3 bases and J by 8 bases, with 4 bases of the junction left unmatched. CDR3 length: 12 residues. CDR1 SGHRS and CDR2 YFSETQ come from the germline V gene. The DNA of the CDR3 is TGCGCCAGCAGCTCACAGGGGAACGAAGCTTTCTTT. Translation: CASSSQGNEAFF.

The chain joins TRBV4-1 to TRBJ1-4; 8 bases are a match to TRBD1. The V gene end was trimmed by 4 bases and the J gene end by 0 bases; junction bases not matched to a gene: 4. Germline V gene data show CDR1 as MGHRA and CDR2 as YSYEKL. The CDR3 has 16 amino acids. CDR3 nucleotides: TGCGCCAGCAGCCCAGAGGGACAGGCAACTAATGAAAAACTGTTTTTT. This encodes CASSPEGQATNEKLFF.

This clone has a handful of counts. This sequence joins TRBV19 and TRBJ1-1, with 11 bases lining up with TRBD1. Germline CDR1 and CDR2: LNHDA and SQIVND (reference sequence). With 4 bases clipped from V and 6 bases from J, the junction kept 4 bases outside the gene matches. The CDR3 contains 14 residues. CDR3 DNA: TGTGCCAGTAGTACATGGACAGGGGGCTCTGAAGCTTTCTTT. Translating it yields CASSTWTGGSEAFF.

This clone has only one observation. V and J are TRBV11-2 and TRBJ1-3; D not certain. Trimming shortened V by 0 bases and J by 4 bases, and 4 bases separated the two germline ends. The CDR3 runs 13 residues. The V gene's germline CDR1 is SGHAT and CDR2 FQNNGV. The CDR3 loop is CASSLDRGNTIYF. In DNA, the CDR3 is TGTGCCAGCAGCTTAGACAGAGGAAACACCATATATTTT.

This sequence joins TRBV10-3 and TRBJ2-7, with 7 bases aligning to TRBD2. The J segment lost 6 bases and the V segment lost 4 bases, leaving 3 bases of the junction unmatched. CDR1 and CDR2 from the germline V gene are ENHRY and SYGVKD. The CDR3 contains 12 residues. This CDR3 reads CAISGSGAEQYF. For the CDR3, the DNA is TGTGCCATCAGTGGGAGCGGGGCCGAGCAGTACTTC.

This chain connects TRBV15 to TRBJ2-1, with 11 bases matching TRBD1. The J segment lost 8 bases and the V segment lost 4 bases, leaving 7 bases of the junction unmatched. Per the germline V gene, CDR1 is LNHNV and CDR2 is YYDKDF (reference sequence). The CDR3 contains 15 residues. CDR3 in amino acids: CATSKSGTGGDEQFF. CDR3 coding DNA: TGTGCCACCAGCAAATCCGGGACAGGGGGTGATGAGCAGTTCTTC.

The rearrangement links TRBV27 to TRBJ2-2; D unclear. The germline V gene encodes CDR1 MNHEY and CDR2 SMNVEV (reference sequence). Trimming removed 3 bases at V and 5 bases at J, with 4 bases between. The CDR3 runs 12 residues. CDR3 region: CASSFMTGELFF. In DNA, the CDR3 is TGTGCCAGCAGTTTTATGACCGGGGAGCTGTTTTTT.

The V and J genes are TRBV5-3 and TRBJ1-6; a weak D match, TRBD1 (6 bases). TRBV5-3 is filed as an ORF, its function uncertain. V was shortened by 8 bases and J by 10 bases, with 16 bases between the two germline ends. The CDR3 totals 13 residues. The CDR3 protein is CASRGGDSSPLHF. DNA for the CDR3: TGTGCCAGTAGGGGGGGAGACTCGTCACCCCTCCACTTT.

This clone was observed a few times. V gene TRBV19 combines with J gene TRBJ2-6; 7 nucleotides align to TRBD1. Germline loops: CDR1 LNHDA, CDR2 SQIVND (reference sequence). The CDR3 runs to 16 residues. With V trimmed by 6 bases and J by 1 base, 6 bases remained unmatched. CDR3 DNA: TGTGCCAGTAGACCGGGACAGTCATCTGGGGCCAACGTCCTGACTTTC. Its protein is CASRPGQSSGANVLTF.

The rearrangement joins TRBV29-1 to TRBJ2-7; unclear D gene. Per germline, CDR1 SQVTM and CDR2 ANQGSEA. This CDR3 has 13 residues. The germline V and J ends were trimmed by 7 bases and 3 bases, with 16 bases remaining between them. The CDR3 here is CSASPGPYYEQYF. The DNA of the CDR3 is TGCAGCGCTTCCCCAGGTCCGTACTACGAGCAGTACTTC.

The J gene is TRBJ1-5, the V gene TRBV28, with 7 nucleotides matching TRBD1. Germline trimming cut 3 bases from V and 2 bases from J; bases unmatched to any gene: 10. CDR3 length: 17 amino acids. The germline CDR1 and CDR2 sequences are MDHEN and SYDVKM. This CDR3 reads CASSFYRGAVGNQPQHF. The CDR3 region has the DNA TGTGCCAGCAGTTTCTACAGGGGAGCGGTTGGCAATCAGCCCCAGCATTTT.

This chain connects TRBV19 to TRBJ2-3, with 12 bases matching TRBD2. Germline lookup yields CDR1 LNHDA and CDR2 SQIVND (reference sequence). The CDR3 covers 17 residues. V lost 4 bases, J lost 6 bases, and 11 bases stayed unmatched. CDR3 coding DNA: TGTGCCAGTAGTACACGGACTAGCGGGATAGGTATGGATACGCAGTATTTT. Translation: CASSTRTSGIGMDTQYF.

This sequence joins TRBV7-2 and TRBJ1-6, with 7 bases identical to TRBD1. CDR3 length: 18 amino acids. V shed 4 bases and J 0 bases; nucleotides not matched to a gene: 9. The germline V gene has CDR1 SGHTA and CDR2 FQGNSA. For the CDR3, the DNA is TGTGCCAGCAGCTCCCCGGGACAGATAGTCTCCTATAATTCACCCCTCCACTTT. Its translation: CASSSPGQIVSYNSPLHF.

This clone occurred once. The chain couples TRBV19 to TRBJ1-3, with TRBD1 identical over 8 bases. The junction had 4 bases not matched to a gene; V was cut back by 5 bases and J by 4 bases. The CDR3 runs 14 residues. In germline, CDR1 is LNHDA, CDR2 SQIVND (reference sequence). CDR3 bases: TGTGCCAGTAGTGGAACAGGGGGAGGAAACACCATATATTTT. Amino acids: CASSGTGGGNTIYF. Supplemented by reference TRBV19 and TRBJ1-3, the full variable domain reads DGGITQSPKYLFRKEGQNVTLSCEQNLNHDAMYWYRQDPGQGLRLIYYSQIVNDFQKGDIAEGYSVSREKKESFPLTVTSAQKNPTAFYLCASSGTGGGNTIYFGEGSWLTVV.

The chain couples TRBV18 to TRBJ1-2; 8 nucleotides agree with TRBD1. CDR3 length: 14 amino acids. Unmatched junction bases numbered 4, after V lost 1 base and J lost 6 bases. The germline gives CDR1 KGHSH, CDR2 LQKENI. In nucleotides, the CDR3 is TGTGCCAGCTCACCACTGGACAGGGTTGATGGCTACACCTTC. It specifies CASSPLDRVDGYTF.

The chain has TRBV7-2 and TRBJ1-6; a possible D gene is TRBD1 (5 bases). The CDR3 totals 15 residues. Per the germline V gene, CDR1 is SGHTA and CDR2 is FQGNSA. With 7 bases removed from V and 14 bases from J, the gap between germline ends came to 24 bases. The CDR3 bases are TGTGCCAGCACCCTTAGTGCGGCGCAGGGTCTAACCCTCCACTTT. Translating it yields CASTLSAAQGLTLHF.

This chain uses TRBV28 with TRBJ1-4, with D possibly matching TRBD1 (6 bases). Trimming pared 5 bases from V and 7 bases from J, leaving 14 bases between. This CDR3 is 14 amino acids long. Germline values: CDR1 MDHEN, CDR2 SYDVKM. This chain's CDR3 is CASSGSGGGEKLFF. The CDR3 DNA sequence: TGTGCCAGCAGTGGAAGCGGGGGCGGTGAAAAACTGTTTTTT.

The V call is TRBV14, the J call TRBJ2-2; D uncertain. The CDR3 is 13 residues long. Between the trimmed V and J ends, which lost 7 bases and 0 bases, there was a span of 6 bases. Germline V gene data show CDR1 as SGHDN and CDR2 as FVKESK. The CDR3 region has the DNA TGTGCCAGCAATCGGGCGAACACCGGGGAGCTGTTTTTT. This sequence encodes CASNRANTGELFF.